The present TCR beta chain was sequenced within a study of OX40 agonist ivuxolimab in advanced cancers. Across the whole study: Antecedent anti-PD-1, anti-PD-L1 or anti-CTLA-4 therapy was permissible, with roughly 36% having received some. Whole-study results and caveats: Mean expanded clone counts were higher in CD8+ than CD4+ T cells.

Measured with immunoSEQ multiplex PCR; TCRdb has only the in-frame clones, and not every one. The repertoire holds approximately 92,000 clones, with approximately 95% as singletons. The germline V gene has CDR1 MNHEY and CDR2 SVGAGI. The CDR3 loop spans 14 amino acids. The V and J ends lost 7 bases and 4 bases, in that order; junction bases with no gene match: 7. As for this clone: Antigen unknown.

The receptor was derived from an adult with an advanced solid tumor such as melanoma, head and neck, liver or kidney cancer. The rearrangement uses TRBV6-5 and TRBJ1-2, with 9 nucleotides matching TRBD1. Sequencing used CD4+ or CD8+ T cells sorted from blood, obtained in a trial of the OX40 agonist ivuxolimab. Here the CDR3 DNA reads TGTGCCAGCACCTCCGGGACAGGGTTCTATGGCTACACCTTC. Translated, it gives CASTSGTGFYGYTF.